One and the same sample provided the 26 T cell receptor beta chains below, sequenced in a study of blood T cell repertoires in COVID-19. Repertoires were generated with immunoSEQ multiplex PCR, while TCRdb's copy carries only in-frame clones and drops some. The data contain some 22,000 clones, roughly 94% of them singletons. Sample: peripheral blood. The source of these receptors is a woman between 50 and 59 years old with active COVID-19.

The chain's CDR3 is CASSQATNTGELFF. In nucleotides, the CDR3 is TGTGCCAGCAGCCAAGCAACGAACACCGGGGAGCTGTTTTTT. The rearrangement joins TRBV4-2 to TRBJ2-2; D not resolved. The CDR3 runs to 14 residues. The germline V and J ends were trimmed by 1 base and 0 bases, with 3 bases remaining between them. Germline V CDR1 and CDR2: LGHNA, YNFKEQ.

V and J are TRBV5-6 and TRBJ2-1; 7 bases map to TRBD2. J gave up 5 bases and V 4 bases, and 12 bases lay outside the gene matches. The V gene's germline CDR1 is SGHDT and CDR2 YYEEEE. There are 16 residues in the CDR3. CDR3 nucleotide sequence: TGTGCCAGCAGCCCGATAACTAGCGTATTCCACAATGAGCAGTTCTTC. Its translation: CASSPITSVFHNEQFF. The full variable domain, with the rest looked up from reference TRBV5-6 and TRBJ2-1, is DAGVTQSPTHLIKTRGQQVTLRCSPKSGHDTVSWYQQALGQGPQFIFQYYEEEERQRGNFPDRFSGHQFPNYSSELNVNALLLGDSALYLCASSPITSVFHNEQFFGPGTRLTVL.

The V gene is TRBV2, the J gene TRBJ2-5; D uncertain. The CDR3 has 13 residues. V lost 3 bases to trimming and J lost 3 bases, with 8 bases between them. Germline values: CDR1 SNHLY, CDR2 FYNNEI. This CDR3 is CASSELSEETQYF. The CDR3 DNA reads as TGTGCCAGCAGTGAGTTGTCAGAAGAGACCCAGTACTTC. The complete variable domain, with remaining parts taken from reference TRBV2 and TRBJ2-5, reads EPEVTQTPSHQVTQMGQEVILRCVPISNHLYFYWYRQILGQKVEFLVSFYNNEISEKSEIFDDQFSVERPDGSNFTLKIRSTKLEDSAMYFCASSELSEETQYFGPGTRLLVL.

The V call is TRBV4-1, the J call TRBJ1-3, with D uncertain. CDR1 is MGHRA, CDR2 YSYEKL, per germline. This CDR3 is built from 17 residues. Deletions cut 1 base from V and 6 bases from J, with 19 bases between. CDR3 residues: CASSQAGSGEKENTIYF. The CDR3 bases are TGCGCCAGCAGCCAAGCCGGGAGTGGGGAAAAGGAAAACACCATATATTTT.

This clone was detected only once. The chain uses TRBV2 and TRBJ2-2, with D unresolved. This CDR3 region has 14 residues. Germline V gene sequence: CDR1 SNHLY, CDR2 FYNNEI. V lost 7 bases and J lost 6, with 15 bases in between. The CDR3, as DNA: TGTGCCAGCACCCTGTGGTCTGCGGCCGGGGAGCTGTTTTTT. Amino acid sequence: CASTLWSAAGELFF.

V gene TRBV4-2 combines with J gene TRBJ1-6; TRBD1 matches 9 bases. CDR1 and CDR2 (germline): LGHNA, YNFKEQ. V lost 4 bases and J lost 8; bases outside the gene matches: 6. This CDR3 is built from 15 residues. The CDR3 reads CASSLPDRGDSPLHF. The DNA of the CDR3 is TGTGCCAGCAGCCTCCCGGACAGGGGTGATTCACCCCTCCACTTT.

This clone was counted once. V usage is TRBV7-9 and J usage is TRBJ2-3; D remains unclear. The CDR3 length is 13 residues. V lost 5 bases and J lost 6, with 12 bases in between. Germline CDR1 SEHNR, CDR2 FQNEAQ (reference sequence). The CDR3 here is CASSPGPVDTQYF. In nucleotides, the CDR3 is TGTGCCAGCAGCCCGGGTCCCGTGGATACGCAGTATTTT.

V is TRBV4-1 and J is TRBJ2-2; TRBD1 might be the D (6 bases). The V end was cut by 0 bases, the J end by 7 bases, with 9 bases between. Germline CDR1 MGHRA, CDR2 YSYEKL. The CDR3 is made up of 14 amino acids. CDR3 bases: TGCGCCAGCAGCCAAGATGGACAGAACGGGGAGCTGTTTTTT. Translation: CASSQDGQNGELFF.

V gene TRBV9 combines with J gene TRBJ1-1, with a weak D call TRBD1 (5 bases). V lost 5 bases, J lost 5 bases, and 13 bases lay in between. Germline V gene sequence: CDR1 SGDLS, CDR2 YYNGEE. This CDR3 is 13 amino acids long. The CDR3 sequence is CASSRGWSTEAFF. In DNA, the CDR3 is TGTGCCAGCAGTCGGGGGTGGAGTACTGAAGCTTTCTTT.

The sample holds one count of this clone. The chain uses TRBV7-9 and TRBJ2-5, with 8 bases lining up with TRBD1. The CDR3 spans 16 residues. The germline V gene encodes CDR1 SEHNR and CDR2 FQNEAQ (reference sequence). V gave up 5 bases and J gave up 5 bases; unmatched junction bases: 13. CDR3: CASSHPIGQGEETQYF. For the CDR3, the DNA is TGTGCCAGCAGCCACCCCATAGGACAGGGAGAGGAGACCCAGTACTTC.

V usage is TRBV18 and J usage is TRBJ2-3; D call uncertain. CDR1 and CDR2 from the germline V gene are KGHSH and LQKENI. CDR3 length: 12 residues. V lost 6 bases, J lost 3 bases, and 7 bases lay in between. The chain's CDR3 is CASSIQTDTQYF. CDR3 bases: TGTGCCAGCTCGATACAAACAGATACGCAGTATTTT.

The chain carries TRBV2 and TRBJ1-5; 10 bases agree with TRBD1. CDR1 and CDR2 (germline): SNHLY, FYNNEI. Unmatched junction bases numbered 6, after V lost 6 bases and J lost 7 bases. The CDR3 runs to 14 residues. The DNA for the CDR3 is TGTGCCAGCAGGGGACAGGGGAATGGGCAGCCCCAGCATTTT. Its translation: CASRGQGNGQPQHF. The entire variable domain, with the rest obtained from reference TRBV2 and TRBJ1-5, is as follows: EPEVTQTPSHQVTQMGQEVILRCVPISNHLYFYWYRQILGQKVEFLVSFYNNEISEKSEIFDDQFSVERPDGSNFTLKIRSTKLEDSAMYFCASRGQGNGQPQHFGDGTRLSIL.

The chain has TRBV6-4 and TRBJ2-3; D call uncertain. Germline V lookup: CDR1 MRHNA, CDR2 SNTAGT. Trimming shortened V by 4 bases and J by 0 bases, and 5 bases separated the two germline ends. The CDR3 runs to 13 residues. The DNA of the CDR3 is TGTGCCAGCAGTGCCAGGAGCACAGATACGCAGTATTTT. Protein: CASSARSTDTQYF.

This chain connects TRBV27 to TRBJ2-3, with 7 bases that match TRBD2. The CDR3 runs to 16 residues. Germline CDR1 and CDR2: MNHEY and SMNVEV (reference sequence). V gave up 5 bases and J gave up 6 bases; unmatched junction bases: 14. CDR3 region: CASSPRGERAWDTQYF. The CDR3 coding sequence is TGTGCCAGCAGTCCCCGGGGGGAGCGGGCGTGGGATACGCAGTATTTT.

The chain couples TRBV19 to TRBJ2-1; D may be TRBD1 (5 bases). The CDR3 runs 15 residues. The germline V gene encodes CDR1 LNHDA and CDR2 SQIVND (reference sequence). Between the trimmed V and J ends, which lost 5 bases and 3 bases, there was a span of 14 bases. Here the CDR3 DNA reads TGTGCCAGTAGTGGTCAGGGAACGAACTACAATGAGCAGTTCTTC. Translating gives CASSGQGTNYNEQFF.

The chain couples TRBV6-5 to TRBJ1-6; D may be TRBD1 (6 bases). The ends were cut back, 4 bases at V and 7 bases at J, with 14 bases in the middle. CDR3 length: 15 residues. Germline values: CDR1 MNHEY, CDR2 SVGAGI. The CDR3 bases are TGTGCCAGCAGTTTCCAGGGGATGGGCAATTCACCCCTCCACTTT. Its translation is CASSFQGMGNSPLHF.

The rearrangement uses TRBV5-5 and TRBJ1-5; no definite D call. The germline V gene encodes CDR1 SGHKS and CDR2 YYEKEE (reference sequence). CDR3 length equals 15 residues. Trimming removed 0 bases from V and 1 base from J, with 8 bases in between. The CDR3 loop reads CASSLAGPSNQPQHF. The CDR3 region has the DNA TGTGCCAGCAGCTTGGCCGGTCCGAGCAATCAGCCCCAGCATTTT.

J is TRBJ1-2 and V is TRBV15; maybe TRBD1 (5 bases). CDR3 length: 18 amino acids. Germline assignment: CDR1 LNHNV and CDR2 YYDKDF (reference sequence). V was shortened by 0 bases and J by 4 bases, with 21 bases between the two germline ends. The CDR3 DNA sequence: TGTGCCACCAGCAGAGATGAAAAGGGGTTGTCATCTAGCTATGGCTACACCTTC. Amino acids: CATSRDEKGLSSSYGYTF.

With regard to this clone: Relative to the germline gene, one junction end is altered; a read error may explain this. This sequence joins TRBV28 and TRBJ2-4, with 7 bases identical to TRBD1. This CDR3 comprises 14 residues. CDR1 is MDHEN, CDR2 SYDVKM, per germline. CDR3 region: CASSLPTDRPIPDF. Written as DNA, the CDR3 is TGTGCCAGCAGTTTACCTACGGACAGGCCAATTCCGGACTTC.

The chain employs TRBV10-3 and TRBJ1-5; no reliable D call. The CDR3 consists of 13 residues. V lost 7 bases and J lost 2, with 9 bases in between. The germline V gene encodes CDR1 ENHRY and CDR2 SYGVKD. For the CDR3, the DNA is TGTGCCATCACCCTGCAGGGCAATCAGCCCCAGCATTTT. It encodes CAITLQGNQPQHF.

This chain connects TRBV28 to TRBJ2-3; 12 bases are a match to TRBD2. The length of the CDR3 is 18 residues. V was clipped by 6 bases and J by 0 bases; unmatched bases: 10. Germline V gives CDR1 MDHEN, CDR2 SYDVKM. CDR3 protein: CASRGGVTSGSSTDTQYF. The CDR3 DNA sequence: TGTGCCAGCAGGGGGGGAGTGACTAGCGGGAGTAGCACAGATACGCAGTATTTT. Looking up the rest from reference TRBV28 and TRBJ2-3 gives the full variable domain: DVKVTQSSRYLVKRTGEKVFLECVQDMDHENMFWYRQDPGLGLRLIYFSYDVKMKEKGDIPEGYSVSREKKERFSLILESASTNQTSMYLCASRGGVTSGSSTDTQYFGPGTRLTVL.

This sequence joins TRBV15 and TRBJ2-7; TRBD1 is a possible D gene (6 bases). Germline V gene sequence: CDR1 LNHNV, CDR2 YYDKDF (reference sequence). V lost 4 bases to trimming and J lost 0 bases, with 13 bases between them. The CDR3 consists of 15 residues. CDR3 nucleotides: TGTGCCACCAGCACGACAGGCCCGAGCTCCTACGAGCAGTACGTC. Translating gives CATSTTGPSSYEQYV.

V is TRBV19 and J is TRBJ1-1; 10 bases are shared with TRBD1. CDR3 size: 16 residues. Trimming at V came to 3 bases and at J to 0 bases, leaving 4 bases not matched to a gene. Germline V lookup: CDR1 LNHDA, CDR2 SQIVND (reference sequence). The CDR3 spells CASSISTGGLNTEAFF. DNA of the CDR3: TGTGCCAGTAGTATCTCGACAGGGGGCCTGAACACTGAAGCTTTCTTT.

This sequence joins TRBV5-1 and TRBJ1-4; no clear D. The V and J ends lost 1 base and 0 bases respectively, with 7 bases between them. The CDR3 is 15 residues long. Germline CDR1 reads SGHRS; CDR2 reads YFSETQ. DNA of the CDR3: TGCGCCAGCAGCTTGAGGGAGTCAACTAATGAAAAACTGTTTTTT. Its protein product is CASSLRESTNEKLFF.

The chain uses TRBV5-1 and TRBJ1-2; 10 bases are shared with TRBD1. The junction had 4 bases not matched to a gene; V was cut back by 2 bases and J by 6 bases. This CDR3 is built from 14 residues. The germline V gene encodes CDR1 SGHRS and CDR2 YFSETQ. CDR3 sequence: CASSFGTGEHGYTF. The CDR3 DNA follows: TGCGCCAGCAGCTTCGGGACAGGGGAGCATGGCTACACCTTC.

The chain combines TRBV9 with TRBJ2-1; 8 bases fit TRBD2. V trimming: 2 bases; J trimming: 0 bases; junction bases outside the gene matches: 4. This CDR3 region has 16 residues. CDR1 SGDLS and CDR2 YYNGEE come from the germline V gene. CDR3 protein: CASSVGGGSSYNEQFF. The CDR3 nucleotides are TGTGCCAGCAGCGTGGGCGGGGGGAGCTCCTACAATGAGCAGTTCTTC.